The clone carrying this T cell receptor (beta chain) has at least ten counts. The data belong to a study of breast tumors, draining lymph nodes, adjacent tissues. TCRdb recomputed calls from the multiplex PCR reads with MiXCR, one row per CDR3 protein. In the table there are 100,000 or so distinct CDR3 sequences, 21% of which are singletons. CDR1 is MNHNY, CDR2 SVGAGI, per germline (reference sequence). CDR3 length: 13 amino acids. V lost 6 bases and J 5 bases, leaving 11 bases between the germline ends. The lymph nodes were axillary draining lymph nodes from breast cancer patients. The sequence was obtained from a female donor with breast cancer. Some clones in this sample may be carry-over from other donors' samples. The V gene is TRBV6-6, the J gene TRBJ2-1; D ambiguous. Input material: axillary lymph node tissue. CDR3 sequence: CASSPEPNNEQFF. The CDR3 DNA reads as TGTGCCAGCAGCCCGGAACCGAACAATGAGCAGTTCTTC.